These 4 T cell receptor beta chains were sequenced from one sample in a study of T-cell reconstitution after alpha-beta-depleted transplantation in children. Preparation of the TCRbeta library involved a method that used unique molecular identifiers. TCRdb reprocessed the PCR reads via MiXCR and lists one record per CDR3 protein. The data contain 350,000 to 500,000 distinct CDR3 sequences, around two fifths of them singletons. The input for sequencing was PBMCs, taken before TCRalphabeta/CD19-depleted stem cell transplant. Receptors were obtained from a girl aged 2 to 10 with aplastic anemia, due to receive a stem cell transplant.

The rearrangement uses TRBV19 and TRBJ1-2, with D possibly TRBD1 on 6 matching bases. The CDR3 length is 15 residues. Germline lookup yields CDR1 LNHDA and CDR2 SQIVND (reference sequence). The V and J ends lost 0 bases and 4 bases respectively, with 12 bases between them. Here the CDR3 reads CASSIDGRDTYGYTF. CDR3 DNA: TGTGCCAGTAGTATAGATGGACGGGACACCTATGGCTACACCTTC.

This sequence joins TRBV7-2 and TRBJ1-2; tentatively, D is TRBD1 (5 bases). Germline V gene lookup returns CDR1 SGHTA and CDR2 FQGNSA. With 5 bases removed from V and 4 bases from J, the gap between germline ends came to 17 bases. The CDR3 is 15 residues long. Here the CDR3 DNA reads TGTGCCAGCAGCCCACAGGATGCGGGGTTCTATGGCTACACCTTC. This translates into CASSPQDAGFYGYTF.

Written as DNA, the CDR3 is TGTGCCAGCAGTTACGGTAGTCAGGGAGGTAGGCATCAGCCCCAGCATTTT. It codes for CASSYGSQGGRHQPQHF. The V gene is TRBV6-5, the J gene TRBJ1-5, with a weak D call TRBD1 (5 bases). Germline loops: CDR1 MNHEY, CDR2 SVGAGI. V shed 2 bases and J shed 5 bases, with 19 bases lying between them. The CDR3 totals 17 residues.

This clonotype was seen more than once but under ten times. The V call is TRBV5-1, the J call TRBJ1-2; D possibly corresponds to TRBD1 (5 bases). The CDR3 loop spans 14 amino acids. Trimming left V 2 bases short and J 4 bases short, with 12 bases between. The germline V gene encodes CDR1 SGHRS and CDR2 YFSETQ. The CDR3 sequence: CASSFGRGGYGYTF. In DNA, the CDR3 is TGCGCCAGCAGCTTTGGGAGGGGAGGCTATGGCTACACCTTC.